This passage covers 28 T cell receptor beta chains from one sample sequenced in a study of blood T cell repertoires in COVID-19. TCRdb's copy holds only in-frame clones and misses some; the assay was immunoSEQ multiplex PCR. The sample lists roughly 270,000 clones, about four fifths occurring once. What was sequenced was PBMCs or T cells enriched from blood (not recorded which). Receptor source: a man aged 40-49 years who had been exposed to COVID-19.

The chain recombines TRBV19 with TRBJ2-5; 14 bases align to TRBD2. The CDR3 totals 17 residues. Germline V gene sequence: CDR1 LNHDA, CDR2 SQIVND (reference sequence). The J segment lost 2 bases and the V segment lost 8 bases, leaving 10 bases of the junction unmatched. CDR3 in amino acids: CASRGGLAGVKQETQYF. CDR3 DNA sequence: TGTGCCAGTCGGGGGGGACTAGCGGGAGTAAAACAAGAGACCCAGTACTTC.

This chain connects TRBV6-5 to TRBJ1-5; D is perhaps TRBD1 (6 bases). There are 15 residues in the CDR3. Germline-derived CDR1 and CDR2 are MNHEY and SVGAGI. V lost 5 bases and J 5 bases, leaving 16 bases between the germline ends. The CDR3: CASSPRQDWYQPQHF. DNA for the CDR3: TGTGCCAGCAGTCCCCGACAGGATTGGTATCAGCCCCAGCATTTT.

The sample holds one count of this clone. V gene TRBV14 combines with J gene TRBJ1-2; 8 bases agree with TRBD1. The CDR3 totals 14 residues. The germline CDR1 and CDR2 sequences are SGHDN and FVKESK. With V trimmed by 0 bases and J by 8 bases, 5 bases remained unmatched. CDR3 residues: CASSQEQGVWGYTF. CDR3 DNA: TGTGCCAGCAGCCAAGAACAGGGGGTATGGGGCTACACCTTC.

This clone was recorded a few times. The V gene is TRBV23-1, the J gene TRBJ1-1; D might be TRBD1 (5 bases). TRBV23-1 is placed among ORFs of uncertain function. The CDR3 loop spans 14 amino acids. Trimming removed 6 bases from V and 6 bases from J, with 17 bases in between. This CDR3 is CASSTPRQLAEAFF. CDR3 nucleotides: TGCGCCAGCAGCACCCCACGACAGTTGGCTGAAGCTTTCTTT.

The CDR3 loop is CASSFGAGGPLETQYF. Here the CDR3 DNA reads TGTGCCAGCAGCTTTGGAGCGGGAGGGCCTCTGGAGACCCAGTACTTC. The V call is TRBV11-1, the J call TRBJ2-5; 10 bases agree with TRBD2. CDR3 size: 16 residues. Germline CDR1 is SGHAT and CDR2 is FQDESV (reference sequence). The ends lost 3 bases at V and 5 bases at J; junction bases unmatched: 9. Full variable domain (rest looked up from reference TRBV11-1 and TRBJ2-5): EAEVAQSPRYKITEKSQAVAFWCDPISGHATLYWYRQILGQGPELLVQFQDESVVDDSQLPKDRFSAERLKGVDSTLKIQPAELGDSAMYLCASSFGAGGPLETQYFGPGTRLLVL.

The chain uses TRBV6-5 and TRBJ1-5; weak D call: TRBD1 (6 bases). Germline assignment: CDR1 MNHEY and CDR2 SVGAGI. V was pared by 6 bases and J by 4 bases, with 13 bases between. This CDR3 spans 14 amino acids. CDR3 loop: CASSPGQINQPQHF. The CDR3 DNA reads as TGTGCCAGCAGCCCGGGACAAATTAATCAGCCCCAGCATTTT.

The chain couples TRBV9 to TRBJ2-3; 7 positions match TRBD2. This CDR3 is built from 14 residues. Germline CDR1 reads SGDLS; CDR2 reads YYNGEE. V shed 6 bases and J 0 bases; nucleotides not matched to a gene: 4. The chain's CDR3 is CASTPSGSTDTQYF. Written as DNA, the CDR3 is TGTGCCAGCACCCCTAGCGGAAGCACAGATACGCAGTATTTT.

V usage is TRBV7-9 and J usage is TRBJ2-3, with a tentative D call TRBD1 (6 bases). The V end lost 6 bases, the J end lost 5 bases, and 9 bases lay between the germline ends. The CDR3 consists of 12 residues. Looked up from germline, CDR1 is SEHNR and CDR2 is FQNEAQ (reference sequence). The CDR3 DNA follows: TGTGCCAGCAGGGAACAGGGAGATACGCAGTATTTT. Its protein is CASREQGDTQYF.

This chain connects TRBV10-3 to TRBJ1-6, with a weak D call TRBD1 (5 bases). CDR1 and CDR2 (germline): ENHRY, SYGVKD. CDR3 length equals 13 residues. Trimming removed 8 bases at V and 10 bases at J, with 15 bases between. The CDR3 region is CAIQDVGGSPLHF. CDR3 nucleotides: TGTGCCATCCAAGACGTGGGGGGGTCACCCCTCCACTTT.

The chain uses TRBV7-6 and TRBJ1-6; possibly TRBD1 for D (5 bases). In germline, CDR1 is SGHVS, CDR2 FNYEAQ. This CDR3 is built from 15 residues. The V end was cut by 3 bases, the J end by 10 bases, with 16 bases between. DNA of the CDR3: TGTGCCAGCAGCTTTACTCAGGGTGGGAGGTCACCCCTCCACTTT. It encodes CASSFTQGGRSPLHF.

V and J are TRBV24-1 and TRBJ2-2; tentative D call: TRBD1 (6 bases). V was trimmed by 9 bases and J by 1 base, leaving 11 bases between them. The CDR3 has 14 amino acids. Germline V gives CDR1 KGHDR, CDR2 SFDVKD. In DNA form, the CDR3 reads TGTGCCACCTGTAAGGGACAGAACACCGGGGAGCTGTTTTTT. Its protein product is CATCKGQNTGELFF.

CDR3 DNA sequence: TGTGCCAGCAGCCCACTATCGGGGTCGGGTTCACCCCTCCACTTT. Encoded protein: CASSPLSGSGSPLHF. This rearrangement joins TRBV27 to TRBJ1-6; D is unresolved. This CDR3 spans 15 amino acids. Germline V gene data show CDR1 as MNHEY and CDR2 as SMNVEV (reference sequence). Trimming removed 6 bases at V and 9 bases at J, with 18 bases between.

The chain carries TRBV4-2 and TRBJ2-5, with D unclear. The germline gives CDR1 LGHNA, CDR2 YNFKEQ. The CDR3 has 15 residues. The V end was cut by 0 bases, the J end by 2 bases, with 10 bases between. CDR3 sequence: CASSQDRRSQETQYF. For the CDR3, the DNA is TGTGCCAGCAGCCAAGATCGCAGATCTCAAGAGACCCAGTACTTC.

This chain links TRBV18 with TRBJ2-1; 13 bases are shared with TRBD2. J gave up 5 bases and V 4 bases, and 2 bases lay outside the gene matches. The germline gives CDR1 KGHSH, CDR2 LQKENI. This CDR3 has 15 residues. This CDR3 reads CASSLGLAGHNEQFF. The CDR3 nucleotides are TGTGCCAGCTCACTGGGACTAGCGGGGCACAATGAGCAGTTCTTC. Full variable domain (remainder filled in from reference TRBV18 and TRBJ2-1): NAGVMQNPRHLVRRRGQEARLRCSPMKGHSHVYWYRQLPEEGLKFMVYLQKENIIDESGMPKERFSAEFPKEGPSILRIQQVVRGDSAAYFCASSLGLAGHNEQFFGPGTRLTVL.

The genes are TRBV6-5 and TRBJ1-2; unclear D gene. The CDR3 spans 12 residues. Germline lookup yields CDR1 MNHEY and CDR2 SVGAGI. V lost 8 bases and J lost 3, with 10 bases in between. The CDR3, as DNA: TGTGCCAGCTTGCGGGGTCACTATGGCTACACCTTC. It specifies CASLRGHYGYTF.

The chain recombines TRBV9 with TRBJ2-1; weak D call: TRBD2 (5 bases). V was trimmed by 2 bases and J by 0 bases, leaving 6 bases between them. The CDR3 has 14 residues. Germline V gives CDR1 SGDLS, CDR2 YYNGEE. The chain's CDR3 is CASSVTSSYNEQFF. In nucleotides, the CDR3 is TGTGCCAGCAGCGTTACTAGCTCCTACAATGAGCAGTTCTTC.

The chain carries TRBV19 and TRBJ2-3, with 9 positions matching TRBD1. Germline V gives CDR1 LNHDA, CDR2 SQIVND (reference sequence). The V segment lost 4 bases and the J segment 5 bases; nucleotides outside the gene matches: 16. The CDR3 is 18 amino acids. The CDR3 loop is CASSTTTGTGTRLDTQYF. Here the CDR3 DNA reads TGTGCCAGTAGTACGACTACCGGGACAGGGACCCGTCTAGATACGCAGTATTTT. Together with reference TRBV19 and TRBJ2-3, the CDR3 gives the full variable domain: DGGITQSPKYLFRKEGQNVTLSCEQNLNHDAMYWYRQDPGQGLRLIYYSQIVNDFQKGDIAEGYSVSREKKESFPLTVTSAQKNPTAFYLCASSTTTGTGTRLDTQYFGPGTRLTVL.

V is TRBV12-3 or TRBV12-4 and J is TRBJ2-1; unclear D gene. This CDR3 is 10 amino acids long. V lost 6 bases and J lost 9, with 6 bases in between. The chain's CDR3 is CASSLSEQFF. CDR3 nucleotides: TGTGCCAGCAGCCTCAGTGAGCAGTTCTTC.

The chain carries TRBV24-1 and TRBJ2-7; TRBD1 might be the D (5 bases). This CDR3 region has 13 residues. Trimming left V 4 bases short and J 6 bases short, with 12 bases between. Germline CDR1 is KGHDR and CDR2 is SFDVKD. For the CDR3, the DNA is TGTGCCACCAGTGACTTTGACAGAGGCGAGCAGTACTTC. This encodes CATSDFDRGEQYF.

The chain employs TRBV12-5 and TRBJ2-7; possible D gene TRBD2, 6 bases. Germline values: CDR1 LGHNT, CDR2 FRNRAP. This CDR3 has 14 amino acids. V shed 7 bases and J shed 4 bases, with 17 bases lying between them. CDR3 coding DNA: TGTGCTAGTGTGGGACTCACGAACGATTACGAGCAGTACTTC. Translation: CASVGLTNDYEQYF. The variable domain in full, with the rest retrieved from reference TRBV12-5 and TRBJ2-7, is DARVTQTPRHKVTEMGQEVTMRCQPILGHNTVFWYRQTMMQGLELLAYFRNRAPLDDSGMPKDRFSAEMPDATLATLKIQPSEPRDSAVYFCASVGLTNDYEQYFGPGTRLTVT.

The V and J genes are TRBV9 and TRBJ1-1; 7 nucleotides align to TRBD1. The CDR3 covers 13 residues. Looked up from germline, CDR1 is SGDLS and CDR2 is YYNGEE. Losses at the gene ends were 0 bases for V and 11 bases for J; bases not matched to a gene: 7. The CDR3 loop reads CASSVGEGAVAFF. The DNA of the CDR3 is TGTGCCAGCAGCGTAGGAGAGGGGGCGGTCGCTTTCTTT.

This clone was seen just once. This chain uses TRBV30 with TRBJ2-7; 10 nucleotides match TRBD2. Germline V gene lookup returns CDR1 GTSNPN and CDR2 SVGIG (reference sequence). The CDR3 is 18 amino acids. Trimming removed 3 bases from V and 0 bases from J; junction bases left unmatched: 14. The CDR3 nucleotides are TGTGCCTGGAGCGATCCGATTGTGACTAGCGGGTACTCCTACGAGCAGTACTTC. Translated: CAWSDPIVTSGYSYEQYF.

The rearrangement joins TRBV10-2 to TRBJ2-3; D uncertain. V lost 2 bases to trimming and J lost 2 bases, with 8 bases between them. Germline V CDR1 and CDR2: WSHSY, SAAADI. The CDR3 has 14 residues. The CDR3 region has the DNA TGCGCCAGCAGTGAGGGAGTTTTCACAGATACGCAGTATTTT. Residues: CASSEGVFTDTQYF.

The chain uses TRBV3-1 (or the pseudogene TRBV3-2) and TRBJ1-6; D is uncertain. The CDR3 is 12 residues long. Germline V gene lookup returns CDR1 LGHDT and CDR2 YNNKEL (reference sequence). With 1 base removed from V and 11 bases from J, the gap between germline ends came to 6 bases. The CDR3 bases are TGTGCCAGCAGCCAAGCCCTAGCACCCCTCCACTTT. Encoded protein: CASSQALAPLHF.

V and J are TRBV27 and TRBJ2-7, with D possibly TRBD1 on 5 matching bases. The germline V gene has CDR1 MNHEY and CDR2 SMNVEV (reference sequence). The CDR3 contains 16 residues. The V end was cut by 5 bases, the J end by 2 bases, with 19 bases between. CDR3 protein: CASSLVTGPPPYEQYF. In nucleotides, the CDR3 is TGTGCCAGCAGTCTCGTTACAGGACCCCCGCCCTACGAGCAGTACTTC.

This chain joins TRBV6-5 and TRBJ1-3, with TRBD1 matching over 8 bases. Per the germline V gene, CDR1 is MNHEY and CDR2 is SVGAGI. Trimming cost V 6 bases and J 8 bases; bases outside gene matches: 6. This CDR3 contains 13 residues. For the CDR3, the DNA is TGTGCCAGCAGGCTGACAGGGGCGGACACCATATATTTT. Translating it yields CASRLTGADTIYF.

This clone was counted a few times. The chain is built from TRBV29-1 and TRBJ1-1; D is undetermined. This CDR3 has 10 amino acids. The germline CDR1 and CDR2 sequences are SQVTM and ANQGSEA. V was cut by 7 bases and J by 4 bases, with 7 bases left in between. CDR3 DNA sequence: TGCAGCGCCGAGGTCACTGAAGCTTTCTTT. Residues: CSAEVTEAFF.

CDR3 coding DNA: TGTGCCAGCGAGAGGATGGTACCAGGGGGAAACACTGAAGCTTTCTTT. Amino acids: CASERMVPGGNTEAFF. The chain couples TRBV5-4 to TRBJ1-1; 7 bases fit TRBD1. Per germline, CDR1 SGHNT and CDR2 YYREEE (reference sequence). This CDR3 has 16 residues. J lost 2 bases, V lost 7 bases, and 14 bases had no gene match.